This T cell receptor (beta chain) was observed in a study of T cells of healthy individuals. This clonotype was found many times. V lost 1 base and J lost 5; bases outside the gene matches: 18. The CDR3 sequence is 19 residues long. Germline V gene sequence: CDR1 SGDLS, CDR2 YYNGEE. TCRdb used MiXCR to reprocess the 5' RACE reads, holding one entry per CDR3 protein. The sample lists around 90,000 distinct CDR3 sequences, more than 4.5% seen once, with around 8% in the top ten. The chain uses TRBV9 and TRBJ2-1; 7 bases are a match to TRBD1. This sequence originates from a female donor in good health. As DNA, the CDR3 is TGTGCCAGCAGCGTAACAATTAGAACAGGGGCAGGAGGAAACAATGAGCAGTTCTTC. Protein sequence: CASSVTIRTGAGGNNEQFF.